These 13 T cell receptor beta chains originate from one sample sequenced in a study of T cell responses to AZD1222 COVID-19 vaccine. The table came from immunoSEQ multiplex PCR; TCRdb's copy has only in-frame clones and leaves some out. This table holds fewer than 150,000 clones, roughly 92% found once. The sample was peripheral blood, taken on day 0 of AZD1222 vaccination. The receptor source for this set is an adult in good health.

The V call is TRBV19, the J call TRBJ1-2, with D hard to call. V was pared by 7 bases and J by 6 bases, with 15 bases between. The CDR3 extends over 13 amino acids. The germline V gene encodes CDR1 LNHDA and CDR2 SQIVND (reference sequence). The CDR3 protein is CASTRSGLNGYTF. The CDR3 DNA is TGTGCCAGTACCCGGAGTGGATTAAATGGCTACACCTTC.

CDR3 bases: TGTGCCAGCAGCTTTCAGACCGGTCATGGGTCACCCCTCCACTTT. It specifies CASSFQTGHGSPLHF. This rearrangement joins TRBV5-6 to TRBJ1-6; D unresolved. V lost 2 bases and J lost 10, with 16 bases in between. Germline CDR1 is SGHDT and CDR2 is YYEEEE. The CDR3 sequence is 15 residues long.

J is TRBJ1-6 and V is TRBV7-9, with no clear D. The CDR3 loop spans 15 amino acids. Germline CDR1 reads SEHNR; CDR2 reads FQNEAQ (reference sequence). V lost 3 bases to trimming and J lost 8 bases, with 14 bases between them. Here the CDR3 reads CASSFQEGLYSPLHF. CDR3 DNA sequence: TGTGCCAGCAGCTTCCAGGAGGGCCTGTATTCACCCCTCCACTTT.

This clone was seen once. This chain links TRBV9 with TRBJ1-2; no clear D. The V end lost 0 bases, the J end lost 8 bases, and 17 bases lay between the germline ends. From germline, CDR1 is SGDLS and CDR2 YYNGEE. The CDR3 runs 15 residues. The CDR3 protein is CASSVAPAPDRGYTF. The CDR3 nucleotides read TGTGCCAGCAGCGTAGCCCCGGCACCTGATAGGGGCTACACCTTC.

This rearrangement joins TRBV5-6 to TRBJ1-2; unclear D gene. Per the germline V gene, CDR1 is SGHDT and CDR2 is YYEEEE. V shed 4 bases and J shed 2 bases, with 15 bases lying between them. CDR3 length: 15 amino acids. The CDR3 sequence: CASSRFGPLNYGYTF. The CDR3 DNA reads TGTGCCAGCAGCCGTTTTGGCCCGCTCAACTATGGCTACACCTTC. The whole variable domain, remainder taken from reference TRBV5-6 and TRBJ1-2, is DAGVTQSPTHLIKTRGQQVTLRCSPKSGHDTVSWYQQALGQGPQFIFQYYEEEERQRGNFPDRFSGHQFPNYSSELNVNALLLGDSALYLCASSRFGPLNYGYTFGSGTRLTVV.

CDR3 loop: CASSQDIIAGTVYGYTF. The CDR3, as DNA: TGCGCCAGCAGCCAAGATATAATCGCCGGGACGGTCTATGGCTACACCTTC. This sequence joins TRBV4-1 and TRBJ1-2; TRBD1 is a possible D gene (5 bases). Germline V lookup: CDR1 MGHRA, CDR2 YSYEKL. The CDR3 has 17 amino acids. V was trimmed by 0 bases and J by 4 bases, leaving 18 bases between them.

The chain links TRBV5-1 to TRBJ2-6; D gene uncertain. V lost 2 bases to trimming and J lost 0 bases, with 6 bases between them. Germline V CDR1 and CDR2: SGHRS, YFSETQ. CDR3 length equals 15 residues. In DNA form, the CDR3 reads TGCGCCAGCAGCTTCATTAGCTCTGGGGCCAACGTCCTGACTTTC. Its translation: CASSFISSGANVLTF.

The table lists this clone with a count of one. The gene calls are TRBV3-1 (or the pseudogene TRBV3-2) and TRBJ2-5; tentatively, D is TRBD1 or TRBD2 (5 bases each). The CDR3 totals 16 residues. The germline V and J ends were trimmed by 0 bases and 1 base, with 12 bases remaining between them. Germline V lookup: CDR1 LGHDT, CDR2 YNNKEL (reference sequence). The CDR3 reads CASSQDTWDLQETQYF. The CDR3 DNA reads TGTGCCAGCAGCCAAGATACATGGGACCTCCAAGAGACCCAGTACTTC.

The V call is TRBV5-1, the J call TRBJ2-1; TRBD2 matches at 7 bases. The CDR3 length is 16 residues. V lost 1 base, J lost 7 bases, and 11 bases stayed unmatched. Per the germline V gene, CDR1 is SGHRS and CDR2 is YFSETQ. The CDR3 DNA is TGCGCCAGCAGCTTGCGCCAAACGGGGGGATCGAATGAGCAGTTCTTC. It specifies CASSLRQTGGSNEQFF.

J is TRBJ2-7 and V is TRBV15; 8 nucleotides agree with TRBD2. CDR3 length: 13 residues. Germline CDR1 is LNHNV and CDR2 is YYDKDF (reference sequence). V dropped 3 bases and J dropped 4; count of bases not matched to a gene: 2. CDR3 sequence: CATSSRGGYEQYF. DNA for the CDR3: TGTGCCACCAGCAGCCGGGGGGGATACGAGCAGTACTTC.

V gene TRBV15 combines with J gene TRBJ2-7, with TRBD1 as a possible D gene (6 bases). The CDR3 is 13 residues long. V lost 0 bases and J lost 4, with 7 bases in between. Germline V gene data show CDR1 as LNHNV and CDR2 as YYDKDF (reference sequence). CDR3 in amino acids: CATSREQGYEQYF. CDR3 nucleotide sequence: TGTGCCACCAGCAGAGAACAGGGTTACGAGCAGTACTTC.

This chain joins TRBV19 and TRBJ1-3; tentative D call: TRBD1 (6 bases). Trimming cost V 1 base and J 2 bases, with 9 bases left between them. The V gene's germline CDR1 is LNHDA and CDR2 SQIVND (reference sequence). This CDR3 has 15 amino acids. The CDR3 coding sequence is TGTGCCAGTAGTATAGGTCGACAGGCTGGAAACACCATATATTTT. Its protein is CASSIGRQAGNTIYF. Complete variable domain (other parts from reference TRBV19 and TRBJ1-3): DGGITQSPKYLFRKEGQNVTLSCEQNLNHDAMYWYRQDPGQGLRLIYYSQIVNDFQKGDIAEGYSVSREKKESFPLTVTSAQKNPTAFYLCASSIGRQAGNTIYFGEGSWLTVV.

This clone was detected only once. This chain uses TRBV4-2 with TRBJ1-2; 7 nucleotides match TRBD1. The CDR3 is 16 residues long. CDR1 is LGHNA, CDR2 YNFKEQ, per germline. Trimming removed 1 base from V and 5 bases from J; junction bases left unmatched: 10. CDR3 nucleotide sequence: TGTGCCAGCAGCCAAGGTCCCCAGGGGGTTTTTTATGGCTACACCTTC. Translated, it gives CASSQGPQGVFYGYTF.